The rows below give T cell receptor beta chains drawn from one sample of a study of blood T cell repertoires in COVID-19. Sequencing used immunoSEQ multiplex PCR; TCRdb keeps in-frame clones, though not all of them. Among more than 80,000 clones listed, roughly 88% were seen once. The specimen sequenced was peripheral blood. The source is a man between 18 and 29 years old with COVID-19, enrolled during active disease. The CDR3 runs from the conserved cysteine through the conserved F or W. The D gene is left open where the match is weak. Clone size is not always given. Where it is, it says once, few, many or a class for expanded clones.

once TRBJ1-3 TRBD1 TRBV28 CASREDRDETGNTIYF TGTGCCAGCAGAGAGGACAGGGATGAAACTGGAAACACCATATATTTT
- TRBJ1-2 TRBD1 TRBV7-2 CASRPPIGQAENYGYTF TGTGCCAGCAGACCTCCCATAGGACAGGCCGAGAACTATGGCTACACCTTC
- TRBJ2-7 - TRBV30 CAWSVRYEQYF TGTGCCTGGAGTGTTCGGTACGAGCAGTACTTC
once TRBJ2-7 TRBD1 TRBV19 CASSSGTGIYEQYF TGTGCCAGTAGTTCCGGGACAGGGATCTACGAGCAGTACTTC
- TRBJ2-2 - TRBV10-3 CAISRGASVNTGELFF TGTGCCATCAGCCGAGGGGCTAGCGTGAACACCGGGGAGCTGTTTTTT
- TRBJ2-5 - TRBV9 CASSRGPDSQETQYF TGTGCCAGCAGCAGGGGTCCGGACAGCCAAGAGACCCAGTACTTC
- TRBJ2-7 TRBD1 TRBV7-6 CASSAQGEEQYF TGTGCCAGCAGCGCGCAGGGGGAAGAGCAGTACTTC
- TRBJ2-7 - TRBV7-2 CASSLVGWEQYF TGTGCCAGCAGCTTAGTCGGGTGGGAGCAGTACTTC
- TRBJ1-5 - TRBV19 CASTGHPYQPQHF TGTGCCAGTACCGGACACCCATATCAGCCCCAGCATTTT
once TRBJ2-2 - TRBV5-6 CASSLGVREYTGELFF TGTGCCAGCAGCTTGGGGGTGAGGGAGTACACCGGGGAGCTGTTTTTT
- TRBJ2-2 TRBD1 TRBV24-1 CATSDLRTGGRVGELFF TGTGCCACCAGTGATCTGCGGACAGGGGGCAGGGTCGGGGAGCTGTTTTTT
- TRBJ2-3 - TRBV5-4 CASSLEGTGGGDTDTQYF TGTGCCAGCAGCTTGGAAGGGACAGGCGGGGGGGACACAGATACGCAGTATTTT
- TRBJ2-7 - TRBV29-1 CSVVSGLHSYEQYF TGCAGCGTGGTCTCTGGACTTCACTCCTACGAGCAGTACTTC
- TRBJ2-1 TRBD2 TRBV5-1 CASSLSTSGDEQFF TGCGCCAGCAGCTTGTCGACTAGCGGGGATGAGCAGTTCTTC
- TRBJ2-2 - TRBV6-4 CASSELGQAGELFF TGTGCCAGCAGTGAACTGGGACAAGCCGGGGAGCTGTTTTTT
- TRBJ2-3 - TRBV29-1 CSVVDSSAQYF TGCAGCGTTGTTGACAGCTCGGCGCAGTATTTT
few TRBJ1-5 TRBD1 TRBV15 CATSRYGQAFNQPQHF TGTGCCACCAGCAGATACGGACAGGCGTTTAATCAGCCCCAGCATTTT
- TRBJ2-2 - TRBV5-4 CASSKSGFNTGELFF TGTGCCAGCAGCAAGAGCGGGTTCAACACCGGGGAGCTGTTTTTT
- TRBJ1-1 - TRBV6-5 CASPLKEGSEAFF TGTGCCAGCCCCCTGAAGGAGGGGTCTGAAGCTTTCTTT
- TRBJ2-3 TRBD2 TRBV20-1 CSASIPSSGRTDTQYF TGCAGTGCTAGTATCCCCTCTAGCGGGAGGACAGATACGCAGTATTTT
- TRBJ1-4 - TRBV19 CASSPQGTNEKLLF TGTGCCAGTAGTCCCCAGGGGACTAATGAAAAACTGCTTTTT
- TRBJ1-6 - TRBV3-1/TRBV3-2 CASSQDRGFNSPLHF TGTGCCAGCAGCCAAGATCGGGGGTTTAATTCACCCCTCCACTTT
- TRBJ2-1 TRBD2 TRBV9 CASSHGLGKYNEQFF TGTGCCAGCAGCCACGGACTAGGAAAGTACAATGAGCAGTTCTTC
- TRBJ2-7 - TRBV6-1 CASRPGRESYEQYF TGTGCCAGCAGACCGGGACGGGAGTCCTACGAGCAGTACTTC
few TRBJ2-2 TRBD2 TRBV7-6 CASSLQGLAGGGELFF TGTGCCAGCAGCTTACAGGGGCTAGCGGGAGGCGGGGAGCTGTTTTTT
- TRBJ2-5 - TRBV29-1 CSVRRSIQGLQETQYF TGCAGCGTGCGACGAAGCATCCAGGGGTTGCAAGAGACCCAGTACTTC
once TRBJ1-1 TRBD1 TRBV29-1 CSVRTGGSNTEAFF TGCAGCGTCAGGACAGGGGGCTCGAACACTGAAGCTTTCTTT
- TRBJ2-7 - TRBV4-2 CASSQMPGEQYF TGTGCCAGCAGCCAAATGCCGGGGGAGCAGTACTTC
- TRBJ1-4 - TRBV29-1 CSVGQKYNEKLFF TGCAGCGTTGGGCAGAAGTATAATGAAAAACTGTTTTTT
- TRBJ2-1 TRBD2 TRBV2 CATITSGKRNEQFF TGTGCCACGATAACTAGCGGGAAGCGCAATGAGCAGTTCTTC
- TRBJ2-7 TRBD2 TRBV5-4 CASSISGLAGITYEQYF TGTGCCAGCAGCATATCGGGACTAGCGGGAATAACCTACGAGCAGTACTTC
- TRBJ2-2 TRBD2 TRBV10-3 CAISEAGTSGRGNTGELFF TGTGCCATCAGTGAAGCAGGGACTAGCGGGAGGGGGAACACCGGGGAGCTGTTTTTT
- TRBJ2-7 - TRBV5-6 CASSLSGYEQYF TGTGCCAGCAGCCTATCGGGATACGAGCAGTACTTC
once TRBJ2-5 - TRBV6-5 CASSYSEEETQYF TGTGCCAGCAGTTACTCTGAGGAAGAGACCCAGTACTTC
- TRBJ2-7 TRBD1 TRBV27 CASSPQNAWDRAPYEQYF TGTGCCAGCAGCCCTCAAAATGCATGGGACAGGGCCCCCTACGAGCAGTACTTC
- TRBJ1-3 - TRBV15 CATSMDSYSGNTIYF TGTGCCACCAGCATGGACAGCTACTCTGGAAACACCATATATTTT
- TRBJ1-1 - TRBV6-5 CASSQRHGGTEAFF TGTGCCAGCAGTCAAAGACACGGGGGCACTGAAGCTTTCTTT
once TRBJ1-5 - TRBV18 CASSPTGGNQPQHF TGTGCCAGCTCACCGACAGGAGGCAATCAGCCCCAGCATTTT
- TRBJ2-7 - TRBV7-2 CASTPNPRSPEQYF TGTGCCAGCACCCCTAACCCCAGGTCTCCCGAGCAGTACTTC
- TRBJ1-6 - TRBV9 CASSLGSPSGAPPLHF TGTGCCAGCAGCCTCGGCTCTCCCTCAGGCGCACCACCCCTCCACTTT